This entry features one T cell receptor beta chain sequence. Its specificity is not known. The data were obtained in a study of blood T cells in healthy people across ages. Findings and caveats of the study: Age brought a roughly linear fall in TCR beta diversity measured per million T cells. TCR beta diversity tracked closely with naive T cell percentage.

Germline trimming cut 1 base from V and 6 bases from J; bases unmatched to any gene: 3. The V gene's germline CDR1 is SGHAT and CDR2 FQNNGV. CDR3 length: 15 residues. A sample-barcoded 5' primer and a J-beta primer mix were used in a second PCR of roughly 6 to 11 cycles. Each of the cDNA molecules was tagged by a template-switch adaptor with 12 random nucleotides. TCRdb re-derived calls from the 5' RACE reads in MiXCR, one entry per CDR3 protein. Of almost 800,000 distinct CDR3 sequences listed, nearly 60% are singletons. The origin of this receptor is a man aged 25 to 40 in good health. The chain has TRBV11-2 and TRBJ2-1; TRBD2 matches 10 bases. What was sequenced was blood. The CDR3 loop reads CASSLAASGSNEQFF. CDR3 in DNA: TGTGCCAGCAGCTTAGCGGCTAGCGGGAGCAATGAGCAGTTCTTC.